This T cell receptor beta chain was captured by sequencing in a study of T cells after yellow fever vaccination. About the study: Where fractions had low cell numbers, libraries were prepared from them with the SMART-Seq v4 Ultra Low Input RNA kit.

V was clipped by 0 bases and J by 1 base, with 15 bases between them. This CDR3 spans 17 amino acids. Per germline, CDR1 SGHAT and CDR2 FQNNGV. TCRdb recomputed calls from the 5' RACE reads with MiXCR, one row per CDR3 protein. The sample holds some 560,000 distinct CDR3 sequences, under 25% seen once. The receptor comes from a young man who received the YFV17D yellow fever vaccine. The V and J genes are TRBV11-2 and TRBJ1-1, with D possibly being TRBD1 (5 bases). The source was PBMCs, collected 15 days after the yellow fever booster vaccination. CDR3 sequence (DNA): TGTGCCAGCAGCTTAGAGGGTTGGGGGATAGCGAACACTGAAGCTTTCTTT. This gives the protein CASSLEGWGIANTEAFF.